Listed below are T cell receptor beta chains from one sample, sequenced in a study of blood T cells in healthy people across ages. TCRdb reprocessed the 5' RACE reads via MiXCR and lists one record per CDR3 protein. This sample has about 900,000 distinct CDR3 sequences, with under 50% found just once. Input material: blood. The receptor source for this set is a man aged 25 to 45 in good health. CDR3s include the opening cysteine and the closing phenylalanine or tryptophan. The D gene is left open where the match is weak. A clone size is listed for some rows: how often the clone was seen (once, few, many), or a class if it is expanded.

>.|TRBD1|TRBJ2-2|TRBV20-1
TGCAGTGCTAGCCCGACAGGCACAGGGGGCACCGGGGAGCTGTTTTTT
CSASPTGTGGTGELFF
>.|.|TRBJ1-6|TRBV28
TGTGCCAGCAGTTTAAAGGGGTTTACGAATTCACCCCTCCACTTT
CASSLKGFTNSPLHF
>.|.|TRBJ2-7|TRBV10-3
TGTGCCATCAGAGGGGACGGCGGGGACTCCTACGAGCAGTACTTC
CAIRGDGGDSYEQYF
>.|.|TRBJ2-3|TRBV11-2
TGTGCCAGCAGCTTATATACAACCTTCACAGATACGCAGTATTTT
CASSLYTTFTDTQYF
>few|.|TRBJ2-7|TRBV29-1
TGCAGCGTGGGAACGACAGACACCTACGAGCAGTACTTC
CSVGTTDTYEQYF
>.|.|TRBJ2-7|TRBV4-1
TGCGCCAGCAGCCAAGCGTCAACAGTAACCTACGAGCAGTACTTC
CASSQASTVTYEQYF
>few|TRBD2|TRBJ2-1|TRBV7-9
TGTGCCAGCAGCTTGCGGGGGGATCTCAATGAGCAGTTCTTC
CASSLRGDLNEQFF
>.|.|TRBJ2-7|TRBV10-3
TGTGCCATCAGTGTGTCGAGCCCCTACGAGCAGTACTTC
CAISVSSPYEQYF
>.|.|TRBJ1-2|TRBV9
TGTGCCAGCAGCGCCCTGCCGCCGGGACAAGGCTATGGCTACACCTTC
CASSALPPGQGYGYTF
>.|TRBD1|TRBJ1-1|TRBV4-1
TGCGCCAGCAGCCAAGGGGCGGACAGGCTTAACACTGAAGCTTTCTTT
CASSQGADRLNTEAFF
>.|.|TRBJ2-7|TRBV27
TGTGCCAGCAGTTTAATAGGTCAGGGCATTCGCTACGAGCAGTACTTC
CASSLIGQGIRYEQYF
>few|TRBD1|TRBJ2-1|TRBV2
TGTGCCAGCGAGGAACAGGGGAAACAGTTCTTC
CASEEQGKQFF
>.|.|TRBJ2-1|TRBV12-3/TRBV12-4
TGTGCCAGCACCGTAGGAGGCTCGGGGGGCTTCAGCTCCTACAATGAGCAGTTCTTC
CASTVGGSGGFSSYNEQFF
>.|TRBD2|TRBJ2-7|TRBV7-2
TGTGCCAGCAGCTTAGAAGGACTAGTCTCTGAGCAGTACTTC
CASSLEGLVSEQYF
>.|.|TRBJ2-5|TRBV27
TGTGCCAGCAGTCAGCTACAGGCCCAGGAGACCCAGTACTTC
CASSQLQAQETQYF
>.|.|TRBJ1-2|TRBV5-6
TGTGCCAGCAGCCAGGATCAAGCCTATGGCTACACCTTC
CASSQDQAYGYTF
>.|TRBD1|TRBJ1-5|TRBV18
TGTGCCAGCTCACTTAACAGGGGGGACCAGCCCCAGCATTTT
CASSLNRGDQPQHF
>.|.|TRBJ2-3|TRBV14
TGTGCCAGCCAACAGCTTCCCACAGATACGCAGTATTTT
CASQQLPTDTQYF
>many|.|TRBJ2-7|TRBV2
TGTGCCAGCACCTCAAGGGGGGGGGCGAACGAGCAGTACTTC
CASTSRGGANEQYF
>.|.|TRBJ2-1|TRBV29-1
TGCAGCGTATCGACAGGAGGTAACAATGAGCAGTTCTTC
CSVSTGGNNEQFF
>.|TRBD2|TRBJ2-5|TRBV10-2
TGCGCCAGCAGTGACCCGGGACTAGCGGTGGAAGAGACCCAGTACTTC
CASSDPGLAVEETQYF
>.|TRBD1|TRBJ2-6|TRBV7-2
TGTGCCAGCAGCGCCAGACAGGGGGCCGGGGCCAACGTCCTGACTTTC
CASSARQGAGANVLTF
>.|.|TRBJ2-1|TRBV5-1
TGCGCCAGCACCGACGGGGGGCATGAGCAGTTCTTC
CASTDGGHEQFF
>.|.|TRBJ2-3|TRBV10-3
TGTGCCATCAGTGTACAGGGAAGCACAGATACGCAGTATTTT
CAISVQGSTDTQYF
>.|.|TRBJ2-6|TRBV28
TGTGCCAGCAAGGGAAGGGGGACACATAGCTCTGGGGCCAACGTCCTGACTTTC
CASKGRGTHSSGANVLTF
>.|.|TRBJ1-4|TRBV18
TGTGCCAGCTCACCACCAGGCGGGGTAGAGGAAAAACTGTTTTTT
CASSPPGGVEEKLFF
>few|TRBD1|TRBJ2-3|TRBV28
TGTGCCAGCGGGGGACAGGTCTTCACAGATACGCAGTATTTT
CASGGQVFTDTQYF
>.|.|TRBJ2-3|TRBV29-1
TGCAGCGTTGAAGAAGTGGGCAGGGCACGGGGTACGCAGTATTTT
CSVEEVGRARGTQYF
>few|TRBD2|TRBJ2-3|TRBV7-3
TGTGCCAGCAGCTTGACGGGCGGGGGGGCCAGCACAGATACGCAGTATTTT
CASSLTGGGASTDTQYF
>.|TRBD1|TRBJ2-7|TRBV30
TGTGCCTGGAGTGCCGGGACAGCCTACGAGCAGTACTTC
CAWSAGTAYEQYF